Shown below are 17 T cell receptor beta chains from a single sample sequenced in a study of blood T cells in healthy people across ages. It was with a sample-barcoded 5' primer and a J-beta primer mix that a second PCR of roughly 7 to 12 cycles was run. TCRdb redid the calling of the 5' RACE reads with MiXCR, one entry per CDR3 protein. The sample contains hundreds of thousands of distinct CDR3 sequences, about 34% of which appear only once. The sequencing input was blood. Every receptor here comes from a man aged 18 to 30 in good health.

This clonotype was detected a few times. The rearrangement links TRBV18 to TRBJ2-3, with D possibly matching TRBD2 (5 bases). This CDR3 has 16 residues. V was shortened by 0 bases and J by 5 bases, with 15 bases between the two germline ends. Germline V gives CDR1 KGHSH, CDR2 LQKENI. The DNA for the CDR3 is TGTGCCAGCTCACCACCGACTGGGGAAGGAGGAGATACGCAGTATTTT. The encoded protein is CASSPPTGEGGDTQYF.

This clonotype was seen only a few times. The chain is built from TRBV2 and TRBJ1-2; D not certain. CDR1 is SNHLY, CDR2 FYNNEI, per germline. The germline V and J ends were trimmed by 6 bases and 8 bases, with 10 bases remaining between them. The CDR3 is made up of 11 amino acids. Here the CDR3 DNA reads TGTGCCAGCAGGAGTGGTTTAGGCTACACCTTC. Protein: CASRSGLGYTF.

The gene calls are TRBV6-2 or TRBV6-3 and TRBJ2-7; no firm D call. The CDR3 runs to 17 residues. Germline V gives CDR1 MNHEY, CDR2 SVGEGT. V shed 2 bases and J shed 3 bases, with 20 bases lying between them. The CDR3 DNA reads TGTGCCAGCAGTTACCCGTCGTCGAAGGACGGATTCTACGAGCAGTACTTC. It translates to CASSYPSSKDGFYEQYF.

This chain uses TRBV3-1 with TRBJ1-2; no firm D call. Looked up from germline, CDR1 is LGHDT and CDR2 is YNNKEL (reference sequence). This CDR3 region has 17 residues. Trimming cost V 1 base and J 0 bases, with 15 bases left between them. CDR3 nucleotides: TGTGCCAGCAGCCAAGGTCTAGGGCCAGAAGCTAACTATGGCTACACCTTC. It codes for CASSQGLGPEANYGYTF.

The V call is TRBV6-5, the J call TRBJ2-1; D perhaps matches TRBD2 (6 bases). This CDR3 has 17 residues. Germline assignment: CDR1 MNHEY and CDR2 SVGAGI. Trimming took 4 bases from V and 10 from J, leaving 26 bases between them. In DNA form, the CDR3 reads TGTGCCAGCAGTTTCGGAGGGTTCCAGACGATTGGAGAGGAGCAGTTCTTC. Amino acid sequence: CASSFGGFQTIGEEQFF.

Ten or more counts support this clonotype. The chain carries TRBV4-1 and TRBJ2-5, with D perhaps matching TRBD2 (5 bases). Germline loops: CDR1 MGHRA, CDR2 YSYEKL. Trimming took off 0 bases at V and 11 bases at J, with 16 bases between the two ends. The CDR3 consists of 14 residues. CDR3 nucleotides: TGCGCCAGCAGCCAAGAGACTATCCGGGATGAGCAGTACTTC. Its protein is CASSQETIRDEQYF.

This clonotype was seen at least ten times. The chain has TRBV20-1 and TRBJ2-1, with 9 nucleotides matching TRBD2. CDR1 and CDR2 (germline): DFQATT, SNEGSKA (reference sequence). This CDR3 has 15 amino acids. V shed 5 bases and J 4 bases; nucleotides not matched to a gene: 9. The CDR3 loop is CSARPPSGVYNEQFF. CDR3 sequence (DNA): TGCAGTGCTCGTCCCCCTAGCGGGGTTTACAATGAGCAGTTCTTC.

This clonotype has just a few counts. The chain has TRBV12-3 or TRBV12-4 and TRBJ1-2; 7 bases align to TRBD1. The junction had 15 bases not matched to a gene; V was cut back by 9 bases and J by 8 bases. The CDR3 contains 14 residues. For the CDR3, the DNA is TGTGCCAGTTTTGGGTCGGGACAGCCGGAGGGCTACACCTTC. This sequence encodes CASFGSGQPEGYTF.

The chain uses TRBV7-9 and TRBJ2-5, with D unresolved. The CDR3 runs 15 residues. Germline CDR1 and CDR2: SEHNR and FQNEAQ (reference sequence). Trimming took off 1 base at V and 1 base at J, with 10 bases between the two ends. CDR3 in DNA: TGTGCCAGCAGCTTAGTTGCGAGCCGCCAAGAGACCCAGTACTTC. This gives the protein CASSLVASRQETQYF.

Details on this clonotype: Possible read error: a much larger clone is one base away. The chain combines TRBV3-1 with TRBJ2-1, with unresolved D. The CDR3 is 14 residues long. Deletions cut 0 bases from V and 10 bases from J, with 13 bases between. Per the germline V gene, CDR1 is LGHDT and CDR2 is YNNKEL (reference sequence). Here the CDR3 DNA reads TGTGCCAGCAGCCAAGATGGGTTCTCCTACGAGCAGTTCTTC. As protein: CASSQDGFSYEQFF.

This clonotype was detected a few times. The chain employs TRBV6-2 or TRBV6-3 and TRBJ2-7; TRBD2 might be the D (6 bases). This CDR3 contains 14 residues. Trimming removed 8 bases at V and 3 bases at J, with 17 bases between. The germline V gene encodes CDR1 MNHEY and CDR2 SVGEGT. CDR3 DNA: TGTGCCAGCTGGACTGGCGGGGCCTTCTACGAGCAGTACTTC. It yields the protein CASWTGGAFYEQYF.

In its sample, this clonotype was seen many times. The genes are TRBV4-3 and TRBJ1-2; 7 bases are shared with TRBD1. The V and J ends lost 4 bases and 4 bases, in that order; junction bases with no gene match: 9. The CDR3 is 15 amino acids. Germline assignment: CDR1 LGHNA and CDR2 YSLEER. The CDR3 DNA is TGCGCCAGCAGCCCAAATAAGTGGGACAGCTATGGCTACACCTTC. Its translation is CASSPNKWDSYGYTF.

This clonotype was recorded many times. The rearrangement links TRBV12-3 or TRBV12-4 to TRBJ2-7; no reliable D call. The CDR3 sequence is 12 residues long. The V gene lost 3 bases and the J gene lost 6 bases, with 9 bases spanning the gap. The CDR3: CASSFTKFEQYF. CDR3 DNA: TGTGCCAGCAGTTTTACGAAGTTCGAGCAGTACTTC.

This rearrangement joins TRBV4-2 to TRBJ2-5; the match to TRBD2 covers 11 bases. Germline values: CDR1 LGHNA, CDR2 YNFKEQ. Unmatched junction bases numbered 13, after V lost 5 bases and J lost 11 bases. The CDR3 sequence is 15 residues long. Written as DNA, the CDR3 is TGTGCCAGCAGCTCGACTAGCGGGGAGCTACGGGAGCAGTACTTC. This translates into CASSSTSGELREQYF.

A single count supports this clonotype. This chain uses TRBV7-2 with TRBJ2-3; 7 bases fit TRBD1. The V gene's germline CDR1 is SGHTA and CDR2 FQGNSA. There are 15 residues in the CDR3. V lost 5 bases, J lost 2 bases, and 7 bases stayed unmatched. The CDR3 coding sequence is TGTGCCAGCAGCCCAGGACAGGTTGCCACAGATACGCAGTATTTT. Its protein product is CASSPGQVATDTQYF.

A word on this clonotype: An end of the junction differs from the germline gene, which may be a read error. This chain joins TRBV7-2 and TRBJ1-5; TRBD1 matches at 9 bases. CDR1 and CDR2 from the germline V gene are SGHTA and FQGNSA. CDR3 length equals 15 residues. CDR3 DNA sequence: TGTGCCAGCAGCCCACGGACAGGGGCAAATCAGCCCCCGCATTTT. Amino acids: CASSPRTGANQPPHF.

V gene TRBV20-1 combines with J gene TRBJ1-2, with 8 bases fitting TRBD1. Per the germline V gene, CDR1 is DFQATT and CDR2 is SNEGSKA (reference sequence). Trimming at V came to 0 bases and at J to 3 bases, leaving 12 bases not matched to a gene. The CDR3 extends over 17 amino acids. The CDR3 region is CSARDLGWTGKDYGYTF. The DNA for the CDR3 is TGCAGTGCTAGAGATCTCGGGTGGACAGGGAAGGACTATGGCTACACCTTC.